This TCR beta chain was documented in a study of T cell responses to AZD1222 COVID-19 vaccine. The data were produced by immunoSEQ multiplex PCR, yet TCRdb's version contains in-frame clones alone and is incomplete. The profile covers some 150,000 clones, with about 93% appearing a single time and over 3% taken by the ten largest. The CDR3 has 15 amino acids. Germline CDR1 SNHLY, CDR2 FYNNEI. Trimming took 6 bases from V and 1 from J; bases not matched to a gene: 3. The chain uses TRBV2 and TRBJ2-5; 12 nucleotides line up with TRBD2. Specimen: peripheral blood, collected on day 0 of AZD1222 vaccination. The receptor was isolated from an adult in good health. CDR3 loop: CASRASGRAQETQYF. In DNA, the CDR3 is TGTGCCAGCAGGGCTAGCGGGAGGGCCCAAGAGACCCAGTACTTC.